This T cell receptor beta chain stems from a study of Graves' ophthalmopathy and Graves' hyperthyroidism. About the study: Hyperthyroidism was considered stable when no ophthalmopathy appeared within 18 months of follow-up.

This clonotype was counted ten times or more. RNA served as the template for amplifying TCR beta CDR3 regions. The library came from an HTBI-primed first-round RT-PCR and a second-round multiplex PCR. MiXCR, run by TCRdb on the multiplex PCR reads, gives a single entry per CDR3 protein. The sample has 500,000 to 700,000 distinct CDR3 sequences, about 40% seen once. The CDR3 consists of 12 residues. Germline assignment: CDR1 DFQATT and CDR2 SNEGSKA (reference sequence). The V end was cut by 6 bases, the J end by 2 bases, with 11 bases between. The chain joins TRBV20-1 to TRBJ2-7, with no clear D. Sequencing was done on a sample of peripheral blood or thyroid tissue (not recorded which). The sequence derives from an adult man with Graves' hyperthyroidism. The CDR3, as DNA: TGCAGTGCGGCCAGCACGACCTACGAGCAGTACTTC. Translated, it gives CSAASTTYEQYF.